Below, 5 T cell receptor beta chains from the same sample are listed, as sequenced in a study of T cell responses to AZD1222 COVID-19 vaccine. Only in-frame clones appear in the TCRdb table, and some are missing; sequencing was by immunoSEQ multiplex PCR. Of 140,000 to 150,000 clones listed, around 90% were seen once; the top ten hold over 1.5%. The source was peripheral blood, collected on day 0 of AZD1222 vaccination. The receptors come from an adult in good health.

CDR3 sequence: CASSRGVGGYTF. For the CDR3, the DNA is TGTGCCAGCAGCCGGGGGGTCGGGGGCTACACCTTC. J is TRBJ1-2 and V is TRBV25-1, with a tentative D call TRBD1 (5 bases). Germline CDR1 and CDR2: MGHDK and SYGVNS. The germline V and J ends were trimmed by 6 bases and 8 bases, with 13 bases remaining between them. The CDR3 has 12 residues.

This rearrangement joins TRBV5-6 to TRBJ2-1, with TRBD1 matching 8 bases. There are 16 residues in the CDR3. Germline values: CDR1 SGHDT, CDR2 YYEEEE. The V and J ends lost 3 bases and 2 bases, in that order; junction bases with no gene match: 7. CDR3 coding DNA: TGTGCCAGCAGCTGGTTCGGGACAGGTCCCTACAATGAGCAGTTCTTC. Translated, it gives CASSWFGTGPYNEQFF.

The genes are TRBV6-1 and TRBJ1-2; no clear D gene. V was cut by 2 bases and J by 7 bases, with 8 bases left in between. The CDR3 runs 12 residues. Germline V CDR1 and CDR2: MNHNS, SASEGT. In DNA, the CDR3 is TGTGCCAGCAGTGAAATACGGGCTGGCTACACCTTC. Translating gives CASSEIRAGYTF.

This chain uses TRBV27 with TRBJ1-4, with D possibly TRBD1 on 5 matching bases. CDR3 length: 14 amino acids. In germline, CDR1 is MNHEY, CDR2 SMNVEV (reference sequence). Between the trimmed V and J ends, which lost 6 bases and 5 bases, there was a span of 13 bases. The CDR3, as DNA: TGTGCCAGCAGCCGGGTCGGGGGGAATGAAAAACTGTTTTTT. Translating it yields CASSRVGGNEKLFF.

This chain connects TRBV28 to TRBJ1-3, with a weak D call TRBD1 (6 bases). In germline, CDR1 is MDHEN, CDR2 SYDVKM. The V end was cut by 6 bases, the J end by 7 bases, with 22 bases between. The CDR3 totals 16 residues. As DNA, the CDR3 is TGTGCCAGCAGGAAAGGGGGACCCTTCCTCGGGAACACCATATATTTT. As protein: CASRKGGPFLGNTIYF. Full variable domain (missing parts from reference TRBV28 and TRBJ1-3): DVKVTQSSRYLVKRTGEKVFLECVQDMDHENMFWYRQDPGLGLRLIYFSYDVKMKEKGDIPEGYSVSREKKERFSLILESASTNQTSMYLCASRKGGPFLGNTIYFGEGSWLTVV.